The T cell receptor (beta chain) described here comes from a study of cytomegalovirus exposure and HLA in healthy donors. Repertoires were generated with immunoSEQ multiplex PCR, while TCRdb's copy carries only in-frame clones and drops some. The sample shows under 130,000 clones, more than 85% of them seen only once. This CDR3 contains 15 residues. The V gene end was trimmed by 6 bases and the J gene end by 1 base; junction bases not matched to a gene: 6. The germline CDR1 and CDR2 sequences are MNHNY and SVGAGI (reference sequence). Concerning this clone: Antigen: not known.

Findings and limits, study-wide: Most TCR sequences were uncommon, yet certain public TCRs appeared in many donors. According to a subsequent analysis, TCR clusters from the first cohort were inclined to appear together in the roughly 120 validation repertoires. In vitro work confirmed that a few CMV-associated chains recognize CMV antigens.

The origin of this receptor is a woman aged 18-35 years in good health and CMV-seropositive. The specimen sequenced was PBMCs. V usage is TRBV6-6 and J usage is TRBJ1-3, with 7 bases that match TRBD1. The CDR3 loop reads CASSPTGLSGNTIYF. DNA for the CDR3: TGTGCCAGCAGCCCGACAGGGCTTTCTGGAAACACCATATATTTT.